The 24 T cell receptor beta chains given below trace back to one sample, sequenced in a study of blood T cell repertoires in COVID-19. TCRdb keeps only in-frame clones here, not all; method: immunoSEQ multiplex PCR. This repertoire shows approximately 220,000 clones, nearly 90% found once; its top ten account for approximately 16%. Sequences were obtained from PBMCs or T cells enriched from blood (not recorded which). These receptors all come from a man aged 25-45 years who had been exposed to COVID-19.

This clone showed up many times. The chain uses TRBV19 and TRBJ1-5, with 7 positions matching TRBD1. The J segment lost 5 bases and the V segment lost 10 bases, leaving 11 bases of the junction unmatched. This CDR3 is built from 14 residues. Germline lookup yields CDR1 LNHDA and CDR2 SQIVND (reference sequence). The CDR3 DNA follows: TGTGCCAACCCGACAGGGCTAGAGGATCAGCCCCAGCATTTT. This codes for CANPTGLEDQPQHF.

This chain links TRBV7-9 with TRBJ1-5; tentative D call: TRBD1 (6 bases). The V gene lost 6 bases and the J gene lost 0 bases, with 12 bases spanning the gap. Germline V gives CDR1 SEHNR, CDR2 FQNEAQ (reference sequence). The CDR3 contains 15 residues. CDR3 sequence: CASSSLDSSNQPQHF. The CDR3 DNA sequence: TGTGCCAGCAGTTCCTTGGACAGTAGCAATCAGCCCCAGCATTTT.

The table lists this clone with many counts. The rearrangement joins TRBV29-1 to TRBJ2-3; a possible D gene is TRBD2 (5 bases). CDR3 size: 15 residues. Germline loops: CDR1 SQVTM, CDR2 ANQGSEA. Between the trimmed V and J ends, which lost 5 bases and 1 base, there was a span of 16 bases. The CDR3 sequence is CSVRFGVEGTDTQYF. The CDR3, as DNA: TGCAGCGTTAGATTCGGGGTGGAGGGCACAGATACGCAGTATTTT.

The V gene is TRBV6-5, the J gene TRBJ2-3; the D gene is possibly TRBD2 (6 bases). Trimming took 6 bases from V and 6 from J, leaving 16 bases between them. CDR1 and CDR2 from the germline V gene are MNHEY and SVGAGI. The CDR3 runs 14 residues. The CDR3 loop reads CASRWTLAGDTQYF. The CDR3 nucleotides read TGTGCCAGCAGGTGGACACTAGCAGGGGATACGCAGTATTTT.

This sequence joins TRBV11-2 and TRBJ2-7; 8 positions match TRBD1. CDR3 length: 17 amino acids. V shed 4 bases and J 2 bases; nucleotides not matched to a gene: 13. Germline values: CDR1 SGHAT, CDR2 FQNNGV. CDR3 nucleotides: TGTGCCAGCAGCTCGTACCCGGGACAGGTGGCACCCTACGAGCAGTACTTC. Residues: CASSSYPGQVAPYEQYF.

The chain links TRBV5-6 to TRBJ2-7; 7 bases fit TRBD1. The CDR3 totals 14 residues. J gave up 6 bases and V 2 bases, and 8 bases lay outside the gene matches. Germline assignment: CDR1 SGHDT and CDR2 YYEEEE. CDR3 coding DNA: TGTGCCAGCAGCTTACCCGGGACAGAAGGCGAGCAGTACTTC. Protein product: CASSLPGTEGEQYF.

The genes are TRBV5-1 and TRBJ1-5, with a weak D call TRBD1 (6 bases). V dropped 3 bases and J dropped 11 bases, with 18 bases sitting between them. Germline CDR1 reads SGHRS; CDR2 reads YFSETQ. The CDR3 loop spans 14 amino acids. In DNA, the CDR3 is TGCGCCAGCAGCTCTACACAGGGATCTCCGGCCCAGCATTTT. This encodes CASSSTQGSPAQHF. Variable domain in full (rest from reference TRBV5-1 and TRBJ1-5): KAGVTQTPRYLIKTRGQQVTLSCSPISGHRSVSWYQQTPGQGLQFLFEYFSETQRNKGNFPGRFSGRQFSNSRSEMNVSTLELGDSALYLCASSSTQGSPAQHFGDGTRLSIL.

This clone was observed once. The CDR3 DNA is TGTGCCAGCAGCAAAAACCCACTAGCAACGGACAATGAGCAGTTCTTC. It translates to CASSKNPLATDNEQFF. The chain recombines TRBV9 with TRBJ2-1, with D tentatively TRBD2 (6 bases). This CDR3 spans 16 amino acids. The germline CDR1 and CDR2 sequences are SGDLS and YYNGEE. V gave up 4 bases and J gave up 5 bases, with 19 bases separating them.

The rearrangement links TRBV10-3 to TRBJ1-3; maybe TRBD1 (5 bases). Germline CDR1 is ENHRY and CDR2 is SYGVKD. This CDR3 contains 14 residues. The germline V and J ends were trimmed by 8 bases and 0 bases, with 11 bases remaining between them. In nucleotides, the CDR3 is TGTGCCATCCACGGGGGGTTCTCTGGAAACACCATATATTTT. Its protein is CAIHGGFSGNTIYF.

This sequence joins TRBV5-1 and TRBJ1-6; D is undetermined. The germline gives CDR1 SGHRS, CDR2 YFSETQ. The CDR3 extends over 16 amino acids. V gave up 0 bases and J gave up 4 bases, with 11 bases separating them. The CDR3 nucleotides are TGCGCCAGCAGCTTGGTAACGGGCGGGTATAATTCACCCCTCCACTTT. It encodes CASSLVTGGYNSPLHF.

The chain combines TRBV7-6 with TRBJ2-3; D is possibly TRBD2 (5 bases). This CDR3 is 13 amino acids long. V was shortened by 4 bases and J by 6 bases, with 11 bases between the two germline ends. Germline lookup yields CDR1 SGHVS and CDR2 FNYEAQ. The CDR3 spells CASSSGSGDTQYF. In DNA form, the CDR3 reads TGTGCCAGCAGCTCCGGCTCGGGGGATACGCAGTATTTT.

The chain couples TRBV20-1 to TRBJ1-1; no definite D call. Trimming took off 6 bases at V and 6 bases at J, with 11 bases between the two ends. The CDR3 runs to 11 residues. Germline V lookup: CDR1 DFQATT, CDR2 SNEGSKA (reference sequence). CDR3 sequence (DNA): TGCAGTGCACTCGCCCCCCCTGAAGCTTTCTTT. It is translated as CSALAPPEAFF.

This clone came up a few times. The rearrangement joins TRBV10-3 to TRBJ2-2, with 9 bases fitting TRBD1. This CDR3 has 20 amino acids. Germline V gene data show CDR1 as ENHRY and CDR2 as SYGVKD. Losses at the gene ends were 2 bases for V and 6 bases for J; bases not matched to a gene: 19. CDR3 sequence reads: CAISEQGSGQGLSMAGELFF. CDR3 in DNA: TGTGCCATCAGTGAGCAAGGTTCGGGACAGGGCCTATCTATGGCCGGGGAGCTGTTTTTT.

The genes are TRBV2 and TRBJ1-2, with unresolved D. The CDR3 runs to 11 residues. From germline, CDR1 is SNHLY and CDR2 FYNNEI. V was pared by 8 bases and J by 5 bases, with 9 bases between. CDR3 coding DNA: TGTGCCAGCCCATCGGGTTATGGCTACACCTTC. Its translation is CASPSGYGYTF.

The chain has TRBV5-5 and TRBJ1-1; D might be TRBD1 (5 bases). Trimming removed 5 bases from V and 1 base from J, with 9 bases in between. Germline CDR1 SGHKS, CDR2 YYEKEE (reference sequence). This CDR3 has 13 amino acids. CDR3 sequence (DNA): TGTGCCAGCAGTTTTCAGGGGAACACTGAAGCTTTCTTT. Its translation: CASSFQGNTEAFF.

The chain combines TRBV5-5 with TRBJ2-5; 7 nucleotides line up with TRBD1. The CDR3 loop spans 15 amino acids. Germline V gives CDR1 SGHKS, CDR2 YYEKEE (reference sequence). Losses at the gene ends were 4 bases for V and 1 base for J; bases not matched to a gene: 7. CDR3 nucleotide sequence: TGTGCCAGCAGCGCCGGGACAGCATTCCAAGAGACCCAGTACTTC. This translates into CASSAGTAFQETQYF.

This clone showed up just a few times. V and J are TRBV6-1 and TRBJ1-2, with TRBD1 identical over 7 bases. This CDR3 is built from 15 residues. Germline assignment: CDR1 MNHNS and CDR2 SASEGT. V lost 3 bases and J lost 7; bases outside the gene matches: 11. The CDR3 loop is CASSDHQPGQIGYTF. CDR3 DNA sequence: TGTGCCAGCAGTGATCACCAACCGGGACAGATTGGCTACACCTTC.

This sequence joins TRBV5-5 and TRBJ2-5, with a possible D match to TRBD2 (7 bases). The CDR3 runs 14 residues. Between the trimmed V and J ends, which lost 5 bases and 4 bases, there was a span of 15 bases. Germline-derived CDR1 and CDR2 are SGHKS and YYEKEE (reference sequence). CDR3 sequence: CASRSRGGGETQYF. As DNA, the CDR3 is TGTGCCAGCAGGTCTAGGGGGGGAGGAGAGACCCAGTACTTC.

The chain is built from TRBV20-1 and TRBJ1-1, with D perhaps matching TRBD1 (6 bases). This CDR3 is built from 11 residues. Germline assignment: CDR1 DFQATT and CDR2 SNEGSKA (reference sequence). V gave up 0 bases and J gave up 11 bases, with 10 bases separating them. The chain's CDR3 is CSARDVRGAFF. In DNA, the CDR3 is TGCAGTGCTAGAGATGTGAGGGGGGCTTTCTTT.

Here the CDR3 reads CASTPEPGANEKLFF. Here the CDR3 DNA reads TGTGCCAGCACCCCAGAGCCGGGGGCTAATGAAAAACTGTTTTTT. The gene calls are TRBV2 and TRBJ1-4; tentative D call: TRBD1 (5 bases). The CDR3 runs to 15 residues. V shed 7 bases and J shed 3 bases, with 15 bases lying between them. Looked up from germline, CDR1 is SNHLY and CDR2 is FYNNEI.

V gene TRBV6-2 or TRBV6-3 combines with J gene TRBJ2-7, with TRBD2 identical over 9 bases. CDR3 length equals 15 residues. Trimming at V came to 1 base and at J to 9 bases, leaving 10 bases not matched to a gene. CDR1 and CDR2 (germline): MNHEY, SVGEGT. CDR3 bases: TGTGCCAGCAGTTACTGGGTAGCGGGGGACGAATGGCAGTACTTC. Protein product: CASSYWVAGDEWQYF.

This sequence joins TRBV6-1 and TRBJ2-2; D is undetermined. Between the trimmed V and J ends, which lost 0 bases and 2 bases, there was a span of 10 bases. Per germline, CDR1 MNHNS and CDR2 SASEGT. CDR3 length: 16 residues. The CDR3 loop is CASSEAARINTGELFF. The CDR3 DNA reads as TGTGCCAGCAGTGAAGCGGCCAGGATAAACACCGGGGAGCTGTTTTTT.

This clone was seen only once. The chain has TRBV21-1 and TRBJ1-1; the D call TRBD1 from the table was never checked on the DNA. TRBV21-1 is noted as a pseudogene. This CDR3 is built from 16 residues. The CDR3 is CASSSPTGTTPGEAFF. In DNA form, the CDR3 reads TGTGCCAGCAGCTCACCTACAGGGACCACTCCCGGTGAAGCTTTCTTT.

The rearrangement uses TRBV18 and TRBJ1-5; D remains ambiguous. V was shortened by 5 bases and J by 0 bases, with 8 bases between the two germline ends. CDR1 and CDR2 from the germline V gene are KGHSH and LQKENI. There are 14 residues in the CDR3. The CDR3 DNA sequence: TGTGCCAGCTCATTAGATTATAGCAATCAGCCCCAGCATTTT. Protein sequence: CASSLDYSNQPQHF.